Following are 6 T cell receptor beta chains from one sample sequenced in a study of blood T cell repertoires in COVID-19 (dated by TCRdb to the early 2020s). Libraries were prepared through the immunoSEQ multiplex PCR assay. Not all clones reach the TCRdb copy of this immuneACCESS table, which keeps in-frame sequences only. Checked studies attribute under half of the gap to unresolved V genes and leave the rest unexplained. A total of around 270,000 clones appear in this sample, approximately 81% of them only once. In total, the top ten clones hold roughly 4% of the sample. Sequences were obtained from peripheral blood. The receptor set was obtained from a man aged 55-75 years with acute or convalescent COVID-19.

This chain joins TRBV12-3 or TRBV12-4 and TRBJ2-5; 8 bases align to TRBD2. The ends lost 6 bases at V and 2 bases at J; junction bases unmatched: 2. The CDR3 spans 13 residues. The DNA of the CDR3 is TGTGCCAGCAGGGGACTAGGTCAAGAGACCCAGTACTTC. Its translation: CASRGLGQETQYF.

The V gene is TRBV29-1, the J gene TRBJ1-2; D remains unclear. V was cut by 6 bases and J by 4 bases, with 15 bases left in between. Germline V gene sequence: CDR1 SQVTM, CDR2 ANQGSEA. The CDR3 length is 13 residues. The CDR3, as DNA: TGCAGCGTGGTACGTAGAGGGAGCTATGGCTACACCTTC. Translation gives CSVVRRGSYGYTF.

The chain joins TRBV4-3 to TRBJ2-7; TRBD2 aligns across 15 bases. V lost 3 bases and J lost 1; bases outside the gene matches: 1. The CDR3 has 16 residues. Germline CDR1 reads LGHNA; CDR2 reads YSLEER. CDR3 nucleotides: TGCGCCAGCAGCCACGGACTAGCGGGAGGGTCCTACGAGCAGTACTTC. This gives the protein CASSHGLAGGSYEQYF.

The chain combines TRBV7-2 with TRBJ1-4; D possibly corresponds to TRBD1 (6 bases). CDR3 length: 15 residues. Germline V CDR1 and CDR2: SGHTA, FQGNSA. Trimming shortened V by 5 bases and J by 8 bases, and 18 bases separated the two germline ends. This chain's CDR3 is CASSAVGGLGEKLFF. CDR3 in DNA: TGTGCCAGCAGCGCCGTCGGGGGGCTGGGAGAAAAACTGTTTTTT.

V usage is TRBV7-9 and J usage is TRBJ1-1; possible D gene TRBD1, 5 bases. The CDR3 length is 15 residues. V lost 5 bases to trimming and J lost 3 bases, with 16 bases between them. Germline assignment: CDR1 SEHNR and CDR2 FQNEAQ (reference sequence). DNA for the CDR3: TGTGCCAGCAGCGAACGGGGGGACGCGTACACTGAAGCTTTCTTT. Protein product: CASSERGDAYTEAFF.

Worth noting for this clone: The sample carries other DNA sequences with the same CDR3. This rearrangement joins TRBV18 to TRBJ2-2; 7 positions agree with TRBD2. The CDR3 loop spans 15 amino acids. V was clipped by 3 bases and J by 2 bases; unmatched bases: 3. Per the germline V gene, CDR1 is KGHSH and CDR2 is LQKENI. The CDR3 DNA follows: TGTGCCAGCTCACCCCTAGCGGCTAACACCGGGGAGCTGTTTTTT. Translation: CASSPLAANTGELFF.